This is a list of T cell receptor beta chains from one sample in a study of cytomegalovirus exposure and HLA in healthy donors. TCRdb's table, derived via immunoSEQ multiplex PCR, lists solely in-frame clones and lacks some. Recorded here are about 160,000 clones; the top ten clones represent 2% to 2.5%. The sequencing input was PBMCs. Every receptor here comes from a man aged 30 to 39 in good health and CMV-seronegative. Both conserved end residues are part of each CDR3. D genes are given only for firm matches.

J,length,V,D,CDR3,DNA
TRBJ2-2,16,TRBV7-2,TRBD2,CASSYGGTSRTGELFF,TGTGCCAGCAGCTATGGGGGGACTAGCCGCACCGGGGAGCTGTTTTTT
TRBJ2-3,16,TRBV9,-,CASSPDRVRGTDTQYF,TGTGCCAGCAGCCCTGATCGAGTTCGGGGAACAGATACGCAGTATTTT
TRBJ2-3,16,TRBV18,TRBD2,CASSPSTSGSTDTQYF,TGTGCCAGCTCACCTTCGACTAGCGGGAGCACAGATACGCAGTATTTT
TRBJ2-3,15,TRBV2,TRBD2,CASSEQGGSTDTQYF,TGTGCCAGCAGTGAACAGGGCGGGAGTACAGATACGCAGTATTTT
TRBJ2-1,15,TRBV5-1,TRBD2,CASRVLTSAFNEQFF,TGCGCCAGCAGGGTCCTGACTAGCGCGTTCAATGAGCAGTTCTTC
TRBJ2-7,15,TRBV28,TRBD1,CASSPGTGLTYEQYF,TGTGCCAGCAGTCCCGGGACAGGCCTGACCTACGAGCAGTACTTC
TRBJ2-1,16,TRBV7-9,TRBD2,CASSPWRAGPWNEQFF,TGTGCCAGCAGCCCGTGGCGAGCGGGGCCCTGGAATGAGCAGTTCTTC
TRBJ1-4,14,TRBV6-1,-,CASDERATNEKLFF,TGTGCCAGTGATGAACGAGCAACTAATGAAAAACTGTTTTTT
TRBJ1-2,16,TRBV10-3,-,CAISEGTLPNYYGYTF,TGTGCCATCAGTGAGGGGACACTACCGAACTACTATGGCTACACCTTC
TRBJ1-2,17,TRBV5-1,TRBD1,CASSFVRGTGENYGYTF,TGCGCCAGCAGCTTTGTCCGAGGGACAGGGGAAAACTATGGCTACACCTTC
TRBJ1-1,12,TRBV29-1,-,CSVDLSGTEAFF,TGCAGCGTTGATCTCTCGGGTACTGAAGCTTTCTTT
TRBJ1-4,13,TRBV10-2,-,CASSPSTNEKLFF,TGCGCCAGCAGTCCGTCAACTAATGAAAAACTGTTTTTT
TRBJ2-2,15,TRBV7-2,-,CASSIGTPDTGELFF,TGTGCCAGCAGCATAGGGACACCTGACACCGGGGAGCTGTTTTTT
TRBJ2-6,14,TRBV27,-,CASSFSSGANVLTF,TGTGCCAGCAGTTTTAGTTCTGGGGCCAACGTCCTGACTTTC
TRBJ2-3,12,TRBV29-1,TRBD1,CSVEGTADTQYF,TGCAGCGTTGAGGGGACAGCAGATACGCAGTATTTT
TRBJ2-3,18,TRBV4-3,TRBD2,CASSQGIAGGPGTDTQYF,TGCGCCAGCAGCCAAGGGATAGCGGGAGGGCCGGGCACAGATACGCAGTATTTT
TRBJ2-7,14,TRBV27,-,CASSETPGNYEQYF,TGTGCCAGCAGTGAGACCCCAGGGAACTACGAGCAGTACTTC
TRBJ1-1,15,TRBV28,-,CASSLPGHGLTEAFF,TGTGCCAGCAGTTTACCGGGACACGGTTTGACTGAAGCTTTCTTT
TRBJ1-1,15,TRBV7-8,TRBD1,CASSRTRQGKAEAFF,TGTGCCAGCAGCCGCACGAGACAGGGGAAAGCTGAAGCTTTCTTT
TRBJ2-3,16,TRBV7-2,TRBD2,CASSLGLAGSTDTQYF,TGTGCCAGCAGCTTAGGCCTAGCGGGATCAACAGATACGCAGTATTTT
TRBJ1-2,14,TRBV28,TRBD1,CASSPRGQEGGYTF,TGTGCCAGCAGTCCCCGTGGACAGGAGGGGGGCTACACCTTC
TRBJ2-7,14,TRBV5-1,-,CASSPGTPEYEQYF,TGCGCCAGCAGCCCGGGGACACCTGAATACGAGCAGTACTTC
TRBJ1-1,11,TRBV5-6,TRBD1,CASSWGQDAFF,TGTGCCAGCAGCTGGGGACAGGACGCTTTCTTT
TRBJ2-5,13,TRBV29-1,-,CSGGQQYQETQYF,TGCAGCGGTGGACAGCAGTACCAAGAGACCCAGTACTTC
TRBJ1-2,16,TRBV30,-,CAWSFAGLPAGYGYTF,TGTGCCTGGAGTTTCGCCGGCCTCCCGGCGGGGTATGGCTACACCTTC
TRBJ1-5,15,TRBV7-3,-,CASSLTGDFTQPQHF,TGTGCCAGCAGCTTAACAGGAGATTTTACCCAGCCCCAGCATTTT
TRBJ2-3,15,TRBV7-9,TRBD2,CASRISGTSTDTQYF,TGTGCCAGCCGCATTAGCGGGACCAGCACAGATACGCAGTATTTT
TRBJ2-7,12,TRBV5-1,-,CASSSRSYEQYF,TGCGCCAGCAGCTCCAGGTCCTACGAGCAGTACTTC
TRBJ1-2,13,TRBV10-1,TRBD1,CASSGDRGYGYTF,TGCGCCAGCAGTGGAGACAGGGGCTATGGCTACACCTTC
TRBJ2-1,18,TRBV15,TRBD2,CATSRDRMGLAGRIEQFF,TGTGCCACCAGCAGAGATAGAATGGGACTAGCGGGAAGGATTGAGCAGTTCTTC
TRBJ2-7,11,TRBV10-2,TRBD1,CASRRDREVYF,TGCGCCAGCAGAAGGGACAGGGAGGTTTACTTC
TRBJ1-1,14,TRBV10-3,-,CAISAGDFRVEAFF,TGTGCCATCAGCGCCGGGGATTTCCGGGTTGAAGCTTTCTTT
TRBJ2-7,13,TRBV9,TRBD1,CASSPLDRAEQYF,TGTGCCAGCAGCCCCCTGGACAGGGCCGAGCAGTACTTC
TRBJ2-5,15,TRBV5-1,TRBD2,CASGLAGGAGETQYF,TGCGCCAGCGGTCTAGCGGGAGGAGCGGGAGAGACCCAGTACTTC
TRBJ2-1,13,TRBV5-1,-,CASQTVERNEQFF,TGCGCCAGCCAGACAGTAGAGAGGAACGAGCAGTTCTTC
TRBJ2-2,15,TRBV10-3,TRBD1,CAITPGGARTGELFF,TGTGCCATCACTCCAGGGGGCGCGAGAACCGGGGAGCTGTTTTTT
TRBJ1-5,17,TRBV4-1,TRBD1,CASSQEGGSYSNQPQHF,TGCGCCAGCAGCCAAGAAGGGGGCTCCTATAGCAATCAGCCCCAGCATTTT
TRBJ2-2,16,TRBV5-6,TRBD2,CASSSGLAGEAGELFF,TGTGCCAGCAGCTCGGGACTAGCGGGAGAGGCCGGGGAGCTGTTTTTT
TRBJ1-1,16,TRBV5-1,TRBD1,CASSSGQGAMNTEAFF,TGCGCCAGCAGCTCGGGACAGGGGGCCATGAACACTGAAGCTTTCTTT
TRBJ2-5,13,TRBV10-1,-,CASSEGTQETQYF,TGCGCCAGCAGTGAGGGCACCCAAGAGACCCAGTACTTC
TRBJ1-5,15,TRBV2,-,CASREGGGSNQPQHF,TGTGCCAGCAGAGAGGGAGGGGGTAGCAATCAGCCCCAGCATTTT
TRBJ2-7,14,TRBV6-1,TRBD2,CASRGLAYIDEQYF,TGTGCCAGCAGGGGACTAGCCTATATCGACGAGCAGTACTTC
TRBJ2-7,14,TRBV19,-,CASSIKLDGYEQYF,TGTGCCAGTAGTATAAAACTAGATGGCTACGAGCAGTACTTC
TRBJ2-3,15,TRBV5-4,TRBD2,CASSSGLAGGHTQYF,TGTGCCAGCAGCTCAGGACTAGCGGGAGGTCATACGCAGTATTTT
TRBJ2-7,14,TRBV5-1,TRBD2,CASSPLTGGYEQYF,TGCGCCAGCAGCCCCTTAACGGGAGGCTACGAGCAGTACTTC
TRBJ2-3,16,TRBV28,TRBD1,CAIGGGQGASTDTQYF,TGTGCCATCGGAGGAGGACAGGGGGCGAGCACAGATACGCAGTATTTT
TRBJ2-1,18,TRBV5-1,TRBD2,CASSLGLPSAGGYNEQFF,TGCGCCAGCAGCTTGGGGCTACCCTCAGCGGGAGGTTACAATGAGCAGTTCTTC
TRBJ2-7,13,TRBV7-9,TRBD1,CASSAGQGNEQYF,TGTGCCAGCAGCGCGGGACAGGGCAACGAGCAGTACTTC
TRBJ1-2,14,TRBV5-1,-,CASSFGRMGYGYTF,TGCGCCAGCAGCTTTGGGAGAATGGGCTATGGCTACACCTTC
TRBJ2-3,15,TRBV9,-,CASSVVGSSTDTQYF,TGTGCCAGCAGCGTAGTCGGGTCGAGCACAGATACGCAGTATTTT
TRBJ1-5,17,TRBV4-2,TRBD1,CASSQLDRAMGNQPQHF,TGTGCCAGCAGCCAACTTGACAGGGCGATGGGCAATCAGCCCCAGCATTTT